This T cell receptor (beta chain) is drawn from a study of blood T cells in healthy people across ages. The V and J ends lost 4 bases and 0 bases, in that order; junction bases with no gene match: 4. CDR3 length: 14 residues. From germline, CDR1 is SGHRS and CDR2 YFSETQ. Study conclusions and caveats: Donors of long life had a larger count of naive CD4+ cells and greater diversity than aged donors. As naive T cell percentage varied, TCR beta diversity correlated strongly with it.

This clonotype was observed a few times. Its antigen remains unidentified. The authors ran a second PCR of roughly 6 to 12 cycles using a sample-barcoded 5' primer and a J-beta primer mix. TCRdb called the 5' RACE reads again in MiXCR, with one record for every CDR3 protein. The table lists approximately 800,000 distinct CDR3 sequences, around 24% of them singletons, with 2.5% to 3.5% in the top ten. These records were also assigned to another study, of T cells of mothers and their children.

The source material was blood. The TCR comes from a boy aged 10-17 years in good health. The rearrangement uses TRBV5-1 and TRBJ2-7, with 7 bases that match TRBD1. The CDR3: CASSTDRSSYEQYF. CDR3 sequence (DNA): TGCGCCAGCAGCACGGACAGGTCCTCCTACGAGCAGTACTTC.